One sample yielded the 19 T cell receptor beta chains listed below, sequenced in a study of blood T cell repertoires in COVID-19. The table came from immunoSEQ multiplex PCR; TCRdb's copy has only in-frame clones and leaves some out. This table has approximately 220,000 clones, approximately 83% appearing once. Sequencing was done on a sample of PBMCs or T cells enriched from blood (not recorded which). These receptors were collected from a woman aged 40 to 49 who had been exposed to COVID-19.

This sequence joins TRBV2 and TRBJ1-5, with 9 bases lining up with TRBD1. The germline V gene has CDR1 SNHLY and CDR2 FYNNEI. The ends lost 9 bases at V and 0 bases at J; junction bases unmatched: 15. This CDR3 has 18 amino acids. This CDR3 is CASAFQPTGGYSNQPQHF. CDR3 bases: TGTGCCAGTGCCTTCCAGCCCACAGGGGGCTATAGCAATCAGCCCCAGCATTTT.

The chain combines TRBV25-1 with TRBJ1-1; D gene unclear. Trimming took off 6 bases at V and 0 bases at J, with 8 bases between the two ends. CDR3 length: 13 amino acids. CDR1 and CDR2 (germline): MGHDK, SYGVNS. This chain's CDR3 is CASRRTVNTEAFF. DNA of the CDR3: TGTGCCAGCAGGAGAACGGTGAACACTGAAGCTTTCTTT.

V is TRBV19 and J is TRBJ1-2, with 8 bases lining up with TRBD1. V trimming: 4 bases; J trimming: 8 bases; junction bases outside the gene matches: 6. There are 13 residues in the CDR3. Germline loops: CDR1 LNHDA, CDR2 SQIVND (reference sequence). The CDR3 DNA reads TGTGCCAGTAGTACCAACCGACAGGGGGGCTACACCTTC. Translation: CASSTNRQGGYTF.

This rearrangement joins TRBV7-8 to TRBJ2-7; D is possibly TRBD1 (5 bases). The CDR3 sequence is 14 residues long. Per germline, CDR1 SGHVS and CDR2 FQNEAQ. With 3 bases removed from V and 0 bases from J, the gap between germline ends came to 9 bases. CDR3 coding DNA: TGTGCCAGCAGCTTGAGACAGAGCTCCTACGAGCAGTACTTC. As protein: CASSLRQSSYEQYF.

In its sample, this clone was seen a few times. The chain employs TRBV5-1 and TRBJ1-1; D may be TRBD1 (5 bases). The CDR3 extends over 14 amino acids. V dropped 0 bases and J dropped 4 bases, with 10 bases sitting between them. Germline assignment: CDR1 SGHRS and CDR2 YFSETQ. The CDR3 DNA reads TGCGCCAGCAGCTTGGCCCGGGGGACCACTGAAGCTTTCTTT. Amino acid sequence: CASSLARGTTEAFF.

This clone appeared a single time. This rearrangement joins TRBV28 to TRBJ2-7, with TRBD1 identical over 8 bases. Germline assignment: CDR1 MDHEN and CDR2 SYDVKM. This CDR3 comprises 21 residues. The J segment lost 0 bases and the V segment lost 4 bases, leaving 23 bases of the junction unmatched. CDR3 residues: CASSSLSSGTGYRVFSYEQYF. The CDR3 coding sequence is TGTGCCAGCAGTTCATTATCTTCCGGGACAGGATATAGGGTTTTCTCCTACGAGCAGTACTTC. The full variable domain, in which reference TRBV28 and TRBJ2-7 provide the parts outside the CDR3, is DVKVTQSSRYLVKRTGEKVFLECVQDMDHENMFWYRQDPGLGLRLIYFSYDVKMKEKGDIPEGYSVSREKKERFSLILESASTNQTSMYLCASSSLSSGTGYRVFSYEQYFGPGTRLTVT.

The rearrangement joins TRBV5-4 to TRBJ2-5, with D uncertain. The CDR3 contains 13 residues. The V gene lost 3 bases and the J gene lost 5 bases, with 11 bases spanning the gap. Germline CDR1 and CDR2: SGHNT and YYREEE (reference sequence). The CDR3 here is CASSSSGLETQYF. CDR3 sequence (DNA): TGTGCCAGCAGCTCATCTGGGCTCGAGACCCAGTACTTC. Full variable domain (rest looked up from reference TRBV5-4 and TRBJ2-5): ETGVTQSPTHLIKTRGQQVTLRCSSQSGHNTVSWYQQALGQGPQFIFQYYREEENGRGNFPPRFSGLQFPNYSSELNVNALELDDSALYLCASSSSGLETQYFGPGTRLLVL.

The J gene is TRBJ2-1, the V gene TRBV6-2 or TRBV6-3; 9 bases map to TRBD2. The CDR3 spans 16 residues. Looked up from germline, CDR1 is MNHEY and CDR2 is SVGEGT. The ends lost 0 bases at V and 8 bases at J; junction bases unmatched: 8. The CDR3: CASSYSWRGGRDEQFF. DNA for the CDR3: TGTGCCAGCAGTTACTCCTGGCGGGGGGGCCGCGATGAGCAGTTCTTC.

On this clone itself: A much bigger clone sits one base away, suggesting this may be a read error. The V and J genes are TRBV7-2 and TRBJ2-2; a possible D gene is TRBD1 (5 bases). This CDR3 has 12 residues. V was shortened by 5 bases and J by 7 bases, with 8 bases between the two germline ends. CDR1 and CDR2 from the germline V gene are SGHTA and FQGNSA. The CDR3 is CASSPQGGELFF. CDR3 DNA: TGTGCCAGCAGCCCCCAGGGCGGGGAGCTGTTTTTT.

This clone was seen only a few times. The chain couples TRBV27 to TRBJ1-2; TRBD1 agrees at 8 bases. Germline V gene sequence: CDR1 MNHEY, CDR2 SMNVEV (reference sequence). Losses at the gene ends were 2 bases for V and 4 bases for J; bases not matched to a gene: 3. The CDR3 spans 14 residues. CDR3 DNA sequence: TGTGCCAGCAGTTTAGCAGGGGGCGTCTATGGCTACACCTTC. Its translation: CASSLAGGVYGYTF.

The chain couples TRBV15 to TRBJ1-1; D is ambiguous. The CDR3 length is 15 residues. Looked up from germline, CDR1 is LNHNV and CDR2 is YYDKDF (reference sequence). V dropped 5 bases and J dropped 2 bases, with 15 bases sitting between them. The CDR3 region has the DNA TGTGCCACCAGCCCTGGTTGGGCTCGTAACACTGAAGCTTTCTTT. It yields the protein CATSPGWARNTEAFF.

This clone was recorded only once. The genes are TRBV3-1 (or the pseudogene TRBV3-2) and TRBJ2-5; no definite D call. CDR1 LGHDT and CDR2 YNNKEL come from the germline V gene (reference sequence). Trimming left V 1 base short and J 1 base short, with 22 bases between. The CDR3 length is 19 residues. This CDR3 is CASSQVGVPPSRLQETQYF. Here the CDR3 DNA reads TGTGCCAGCAGCCAAGTCGGCGTCCCCCCGTCCAGGCTCCAAGAGACCCAGTACTTC.

V usage is TRBV7-2 and J usage is TRBJ2-3, with D possibly TRBD2 on 5 matching bases. The V end lost 1 base, the J end lost 2 bases, and 7 bases lay between the germline ends. CDR1 is SGHTA and CDR2 is FQGNSA in the germline V gene. The CDR3 has 14 residues. CDR3: CASSLGLPTDTQYF. The CDR3 DNA reads TGTGCCAGCAGCTTAGGACTACCCACAGATACGCAGTATTTT.

This clone was observed a few times. CDR3 in amino acids: CAWSRQEIYGYTF. In nucleotides, the CDR3 is TGTGCCTGGAGTAGACAGGAGATCTATGGCTACACCTTC. The V call is TRBV30, the J call TRBJ1-2; D perhaps matches TRBD1 (6 bases). The length of the CDR3 is 13 residues. Germline V CDR1 and CDR2: GTSNPN, SVGIG (reference sequence). V gave up 2 bases and J gave up 4 bases, with 11 bases separating them. Filled out from reference TRBV30 and TRBJ1-2, the complete variable domain reads SQTIHQWPATLVQPVGSPLSLECTVEGTSNPNLYWYRQAAGRGLQLLFYSVGIGQISSEVPQNLSASRPQDRQFILSSKKLLLSDSGFYLCAWSRQEIYGYTFGSGTRLTVV.

The chain joins TRBV7-9 to TRBJ2-2; 8 positions agree with TRBD1. Germline assignment: CDR1 SEHNR and CDR2 FQNEAQ (reference sequence). V lost 3 bases to trimming and J lost 0 bases; unmatched junction nucleotides: 12. CDR3 size: 19 residues. Here the CDR3 reads CASSFDFPGGAANTGELFF. The CDR3 DNA reads as TGTGCCAGCAGCTTCGACTTCCCAGGGGGCGCCGCGAACACCGGGGAGCTGTTTTTT.

The chain employs TRBV18 and TRBJ1-2; TRBD1 is a possible D gene (5 bases). This CDR3 region has 14 residues. Germline-derived CDR1 and CDR2 are KGHSH and LQKENI. V lost 2 bases and J 3 bases, leaving 10 bases between the germline ends. CDR3 loop: CASSPFGGDYGYTF. The CDR3 DNA reads as TGTGCCAGCTCACCATTCGGGGGGGACTATGGCTACACCTTC.

The chain joins TRBV7-8 to TRBJ1-1; D may be TRBD1 (5 bases). Trimming removed 5 bases from V and 3 bases from J, with 16 bases in between. This CDR3 spans 15 amino acids. Germline V gene data show CDR1 as SGHVS and CDR2 as FQNEAQ. This CDR3 reads CASSPLSGGDTEAFF. CDR3 coding DNA: TGTGCCAGCAGCCCCTTGTCCGGGGGGGACACTGAAGCTTTCTTT. Full variable domain (rest looked up from reference TRBV7-8 and TRBJ1-1): GAGVSQSPRYKVAKRGQDVALRCDPISGHVSLFWYQQALGQGPEFLTYFQNEAQLDKSGLPSDRFFAERPEGSVSTLKIQRTQQEDSAVYLCASSPLSGGDTEAFFGQGTRLTVV.

The chain has TRBV7-2 and TRBJ2-3; perhaps TRBD1 as D (6 bases). Germline lookup yields CDR1 SGHTA and CDR2 FQGNSA. This CDR3 has 14 residues. V lost 6 bases, J lost 4 bases, and 14 bases lay in between. CDR3 nucleotide sequence: TGTGCCAGCAGTACAGGGATTAGTGCAGATACGCAGTATTTT. It specifies CASSTGISADTQYF.

This rearrangement joins TRBV5-5 to TRBJ1-5; the D gene is possibly TRBD1 (6 bases). CDR1 SGHKS and CDR2 YYEKEE come from the germline V gene (reference sequence). The CDR3 is 17 amino acids. V shed 1 base and J shed 3 bases, with 17 bases lying between them. CDR3 DNA: TGTGCCAGCAGCTTGAATCTTAACAGGGTCCCCAATCAGCCCCAGCATTTT. Protein: CASSLNLNRVPNQPQHF.